These 26 T cell receptor beta chains were all obtained from the same sample, sequenced in a study of T cells in Graves' hyperthyroidism and ophthalmopathy. There were TCR beta CDR3 regions amplified from RNA transcripts. The HTBI primer set served for first-round RT-PCR of the TCR CDR3. MiXCR, applied by TCRdb to the multiplex PCR reads, yields one record per CDR3 protein. The sample consists of nearly 750,000 distinct CDR3 sequences, 35% of them appearing once. The sample comprised blood. These TCRs come from a woman in her forties with Graves' hyperthyroidism.

The chain is built from TRBV10-3 and TRBJ2-5, with D possibly being TRBD1 or TRBD2 (7 bases each). In germline, CDR1 is ENHRY, CDR2 SYGVKD. This CDR3 comprises 17 residues. The V gene lost 2 bases and the J gene lost 5 bases, with 21 bases spanning the gap. The CDR3 DNA is TGTGCCATCAGTGAGAGTCGACAGGGAGGGCCTTCTGAGACCCAGTACTTC. Translating it yields CAISESRQGGPSETQYF.

The chain uses TRBV4-3 and TRBJ2-5; weak D call: TRBD2 (6 bases). This CDR3 is 16 amino acids long. In germline, CDR1 is LGHNA, CDR2 YSLEER. Trimming shortened V by 4 bases and J by 3 bases, and 18 bases separated the two germline ends. CDR3 sequence: CASSPGLAALEETQYF. The CDR3 bases are TGCGCCAGCAGCCCCGGATTAGCGGCCCTCGAAGAGACCCAGTACTTC.

This clonotype was detected only a few times. The chain has TRBV7-2 and TRBJ2-7, with D possibly matching TRBD2 (6 bases). This CDR3 comprises 14 residues. V was shortened by 6 bases and J by 7 bases, with 19 bases between the two germline ends. Per the germline V gene, CDR1 is SGHTA and CDR2 is FQGNSA. The DNA for the CDR3 is TGTGCCAGCAGTTTTTGGGTTAGCGGTCTGGAGCAGTACTTC. As protein: CASSFWVSGLEQYF.

In this sample, this clonotype turned up many times. The chain links TRBV6-5 to TRBJ1-2; no clear D. This CDR3 comprises 14 residues. Trimming pared 0 bases from V and 8 bases from J, leaving 13 bases between. Looked up from germline, CDR1 is MNHEY and CDR2 is SVGAGI. The CDR3 protein is CASSYSNGEKGYTF. The CDR3 DNA reads TGTGCCAGCAGTTACTCGAACGGGGAAAAGGGCTACACCTTC.

This clonotype has more than one count but fewer than ten. This chain uses TRBV7-3 with TRBJ2-2, with TRBD2 matching 10 bases. The CDR3 is 15 residues long. Germline assignment: CDR1 SGHTA and CDR2 FQGTGA. Trimming cost V 5 bases and J 7 bases; bases outside gene matches: 7. CDR3 in amino acids: CASSPTSGVNGELFF. The CDR3 nucleotides are TGTGCCAGCAGCCCTACTAGCGGGGTGAACGGGGAGCTGTTTTTT.

This clonotype was detected many times. The chain has TRBV10-3 and TRBJ1-6; TRBD1 matches at 7 bases. CDR1 and CDR2 from the germline V gene are ENHRY and SYGVKD. The CDR3 runs to 15 residues. With V trimmed by 4 bases and J by 0 bases, 0 bases remained unmatched. Here the CDR3 reads CAISGDSSYNSPLHF. The DNA of the CDR3 is TGTGCCATCAGTGGGGACAGCTCCTATAATTCACCCCTCCACTTT.

As for this clonotype: Since a much larger clone is just one base distant, this may be a read error. This chain links TRBV19 with TRBJ1-1; D is undetermined. The CDR3 extends over 14 amino acids. Per the germline V gene, CDR1 is LNHDA and CDR2 is SQIVND (reference sequence). V lost 11 bases and J 0 bases, leaving 16 bases between the germline ends. The CDR3 loop is CAGTGLRVNTEAFF. As DNA, the CDR3 is TGTGCCGGTACGGGGTTGCGGGTGAACACTGAAGCTTTCTTT. Full variable domain (rest looked up from reference TRBV19 and TRBJ1-1): DGGITQSPKYLFRKEGQNVTLSCEQNLNHDAMYWYRQDPGQGLRLIYYSQIVNDFQKGDIAEGYSVSREKKESFPLTVTSAQKNPTAFYLCAGTGLRVNTEAFFGQGTRLTVV.

This clonotype was seen many times. The chain recombines TRBV6-5 with TRBJ1-6; 8 bases line up with TRBD1. This CDR3 contains 16 residues. The trim removed 5 bases at V and 2 bases at J, leaving 5 bases unmatched. The germline V gene encodes CDR1 MNHEY and CDR2 SVGAGI. The CDR3 loop is CASSKGQGAYNSPLHF. CDR3 in DNA: TGTGCCAGCAGTAAAGGACAGGGCGCCTATAATTCACCCCTCCACTTT.

This clonotype was observed a few times. The chain employs TRBV5-1 and TRBJ2-7; D possibly matches TRBD1 or TRBD2 (5 bases each). V shed 0 bases and J shed 3 bases, with 16 bases lying between them. The CDR3 length is 16 residues. Germline assignment: CDR1 SGHRS and CDR2 YFSETQ. The CDR3 is CASSLGQGPPFYEQYF. CDR3 sequence (DNA): TGCGCCAGCAGCTTGGGCCAGGGACCGCCATTCTACGAGCAGTACTTC.

This clonotype appeared many times. The CDR3 here is CASSSNPQGGQPQHF. The CDR3 region has the DNA TGTGCCAGCAGCTCCAATCCACAGGGAGGTCAGCCCCAGCATTTT. V is TRBV7-2 and J is TRBJ1-5; possible D gene TRBD1, 6 bases. Germline assignment: CDR1 SGHTA and CDR2 FQGNSA. Deletions cut 4 bases from V and 6 bases from J, with 16 bases between. CDR3 length: 15 amino acids.

The rearrangement uses TRBV20-1 and TRBJ2-5; possible D gene TRBD1, 5 bases. The CDR3 is 15 amino acids. V dropped 3 bases and J dropped 5 bases, with 19 bases sitting between them. The germline gives CDR1 DFQATT, CDR2 SNEGSKA (reference sequence). CDR3 sequence reads: CSASESRGRVETQYF. The CDR3, as DNA: TGCAGTGCTAGCGAGAGTCGCGGCAGGGTGGAGACCCAGTACTTC.

The V gene is TRBV5-1, the J gene TRBJ2-2, with 8 nucleotides matching TRBD2. V was clipped by 4 bases and J by 6 bases; unmatched bases: 11. The CDR3 runs 16 residues. CDR1 SGHRS and CDR2 YFSETQ come from the germline V gene. Here the CDR3 reads CASSRTSPKSAGELFF. The CDR3 DNA reads as TGCGCCAGCAGCCGGACTAGCCCAAAGAGCGCCGGGGAGCTGTTTTTT. The whole variable domain, filled in from reference TRBV5-1 and TRBJ2-2, reads KAGVTQTPRYLIKTRGQQVTLSCSPISGHRSVSWYQQTPGQGLQFLFEYFSETQRNKGNFPGRFSGRQFSNSRSEMNVSTLELGDSALYLCASSRTSPKSAGELFFGEGSRLTVL.

This clonotype was counted many times. This chain uses TRBV7-2 with TRBJ1-2, with TRBD1 identical over 8 bases. V lost 5 bases, J lost 0 bases, and 8 bases stayed unmatched. The CDR3 sequence is 16 residues long. The germline V gene encodes CDR1 SGHTA and CDR2 FQGNSA. The CDR3 DNA reads TGTGCCAGCAGCGACTTTGACAGGGGATCTAACTATGGCTACACCTTC. Its protein product is CASSDFDRGSNYGYTF.

In its sample, this clonotype was seen many times. V is TRBV12-3 or TRBV12-4 and J is TRBJ1-2; TRBD1 agrees at 8 bases. With 4 bases clipped from V and 6 bases from J, the junction kept 13 bases outside the gene matches. The CDR3 has 16 amino acids. Written as DNA, the CDR3 is TGTGCCAGCAGTTCTACTTCGATCGGACAGGGTAATGGCTACACCTTC. This sequence encodes CASSSTSIGQGNGYTF.

This clonotype was seen many times. The chain uses TRBV9 and TRBJ1-2, with D uncertain. V was trimmed by 4 bases and J by 5 bases, leaving 18 bases between them. Germline V lookup: CDR1 SGDLS, CDR2 YYNGEE. The CDR3 is 15 amino acids. CDR3 loop: CASSPSREGAYGYTF. The CDR3 DNA sequence: TGTGCCAGCAGCCCCAGTCGGGAGGGCGCATATGGCTACACCTTC.

The rearrangement links TRBV7-9 to TRBJ1-5, with D perhaps TRBD1 (6 bases). V lost 2 bases, J lost 3 bases, and 14 bases lay in between. Germline assignment: CDR1 SEHNR and CDR2 FQNEAQ (reference sequence). The CDR3 runs to 16 residues. This CDR3 reads CASSLSRGLLNQPQHF. The CDR3, as DNA: TGTGCCAGCAGCTTATCACGGGGGCTCCTCAATCAGCCCCAGCATTTT. The full variable domain, completed using reference TRBV7-9 and TRBJ1-5, is DTGVSQNPRHKITKRGQNVTFRCDPISEHNRLYWYRQTLGQGPEFLTYFQNEAQLEKSRLLSDRFSAERPKGSFSTLEIQRTEQGDSAMYLCASSLSRGLLNQPQHFGDGTRLSIL.

This clonotype was detected a few times. This sequence may be a read error, since a much larger clone differs from it by one base. The rearrangement uses TRBV25-1 and TRBJ2-7; weak D call: TRBD1 (6 bases). Deletions cut 6 bases from V and 3 bases from J, with 18 bases between. This CDR3 comprises 15 residues. Germline lookup yields CDR1 MGHDK and CDR2 SYGVNS. CDR3: CASSLDVGAFYEQYF. CDR3 sequence (DNA): TGTGCCAGCAGCTTAGACGTGGGGGCCTTCTACGAGCAGTACTTC.

As regards this clonotype: The junction differs from germline at one of its ends, possibly a read error. The V call is TRBV7-8, the J call TRBJ2-2; D remains ambiguous. CDR3 length: 15 residues. Per the germline V gene, CDR1 is SGHVS and CDR2 is FQNEAQ. This chain's CDR3 is CASSQEKSYTGELFF. The CDR3 DNA is TGCGCCAGCAGCCAAGAGAAGTCTTACACCGGGGAGCTGTTTTTT.

This chain links TRBV10-3 with TRBJ1-5, with 10 bases fitting TRBD1. Germline V gene lookup returns CDR1 ENHRY and CDR2 SYGVKD. CDR3 length: 16 amino acids. V shed 10 bases, J shed 11 bases, and the junction held 20 bases outside the gene matches. Here the CDR3 reads CATRDRDRGRQETQHF. The CDR3 nucleotides read TGTGCCACACGCGACCGGGACAGGGGTCGTCAGGAGACCCAGCATTTT.

A word on this clonotype: A junction boundary mismatches the germline segment, possibly from a read error. This chain joins TRBV6-5 and TRBJ2-7; TRBD2 matches 7 bases. The CDR3 has 13 residues. Germline lookup yields CDR1 MNHEY and CDR2 SVGAGI. The CDR3 loop is CANSWRETYEQYF. The CDR3 nucleotides read TGTGCCAACAGTTGGCGGGAGACCTACGAGCAGTACTTC.

The DNA of the CDR3 is TGCAGTGCTAGAGATTGGAGGTCCCCAGATACGCAGTATTTT. Amino acid sequence: CSARDWRSPDTQYF. The rearrangement uses TRBV20-1 and TRBJ2-3; tentative D call: TRBD2 (5 bases). Looked up from germline, CDR1 is DFQATT and CDR2 is SNEGSKA (reference sequence). Trimming left V 0 bases short and J 4 bases short, with 11 bases between. There are 14 residues in the CDR3.

The table lists this clonotype with a few counts. This sequence joins TRBV29-1 and TRBJ2-7; TRBD1 is a possible D gene (5 bases). The CDR3 sequence is 12 residues long. CDR1 is SQVTM, CDR2 ANQGSEA, per germline. Trimming cost V 3 bases and J 5 bases, with 11 bases left between them. The CDR3 loop reads CSVEVAGHEQYF. The CDR3 nucleotides are TGCAGCGTTGAGGTCGCAGGGCACGAGCAGTACTTC.

This clonotype appeared a few times. The rearrangement uses TRBV4-1 and TRBJ1-1; TRBD1 is a possible D gene (5 bases). The CDR3 sequence is 17 residues long. The V gene's germline CDR1 is MGHRA and CDR2 YSYEKL. V was trimmed by 0 bases and J by 6 bases, leaving 20 bases between them. The CDR3 DNA reads as TGCGCCAGCAGCCAAGAAAGATGGGGCAGGTCCATTTCTGAAGCTTTCTTT. This encodes CASSQERWGRSISEAFF.

The rearrangement joins TRBV10-3 to TRBJ2-5, with D hard to call. Germline V gene data show CDR1 as ENHRY and CDR2 as SYGVKD. With 3 bases removed from V and 5 bases from J, the gap between germline ends came to 7 bases. This CDR3 is 12 amino acids long. In nucleotides, the CDR3 is TGTGCCATCAGTGAAGTGTGGGAGACCCAGTACTTC. Translated, it gives CAISEVWETQYF.

A note on this clonotype: The conserved phenylalanine or tryptophan is not found at the CDR3 terminus, so this likely reflects a read error. The chain couples TRBV7-9 to TRBJ2-7; 7 nucleotides line up with TRBD2. The CDR3 is made up of 15 amino acids. V lost 8 bases, J lost 4 bases, and 14 bases stayed unmatched. Germline V CDR1 and CDR2: SEHNR, FQNEAQ (reference sequence). The CDR3 region is CASSPGLGGRYEQYL. The CDR3 DNA sequence: TGTGCCAGCTCACCAGGGCTCGGCGGGAGATACGAGCAGTACCTC.

The chain joins TRBV7-2 to TRBJ1-1; possible D gene TRBD1, 5 bases. The CDR3 length is 14 residues. Trimming left V 1 base short and J 10 bases short, with 16 bases between. Looked up from germline, CDR1 is SGHTA and CDR2 is FQGNSA. In DNA form, the CDR3 reads TGTGCCAGCAGCTTAGAAGGGGCCACCTCTGGAGCTTTCTTT. Protein sequence: CASSLEGATSGAFF.